The clone carrying this T cell receptor beta chain was counted between two and nine times. Its specificity is unknown. This specimen belongs to a study of memory CD4+ T cells and cytomegalovirus serostatus. Study-wide context: Donors were healthy Belgian adults, about ten CMV seropositive and around 24 seronegative. Broader study findings: The CMV-associated TCR signature appears largely within the CD4+ memory repertoire. Each of approximately 70 CMV-associated TCRbeta sequences occurred in one to five individuals.

The sort gate was single viable CD3+CD4+CD8-CD45RO+ cells for memory CD4+ T cells. TCRdb keeps only in-frame clones here, not all; method: immunoSEQ multiplex PCR. The table has roughly 50,000 clones, under 80% seen once. Trimming stripped 4 bases from V and 7 bases from J, with 11 bases between. This CDR3 is 13 amino acids long. Germline V gene data show CDR1 as MRHNA and CDR2 as SNTAGT. The V gene is TRBV6-4, the J gene TRBJ2-4; D is ambiguous. This clonotype originated in an adult in good health and CMV-seronegative. The sequenced sample consisted of memory CD4+ T cells from blood. Here the CDR3 reads CASSVTDGNIQYF. The CDR3 coding sequence is TGTGCCAGCAGTGTGACCGACGGGAACATTCAGTACTTC.